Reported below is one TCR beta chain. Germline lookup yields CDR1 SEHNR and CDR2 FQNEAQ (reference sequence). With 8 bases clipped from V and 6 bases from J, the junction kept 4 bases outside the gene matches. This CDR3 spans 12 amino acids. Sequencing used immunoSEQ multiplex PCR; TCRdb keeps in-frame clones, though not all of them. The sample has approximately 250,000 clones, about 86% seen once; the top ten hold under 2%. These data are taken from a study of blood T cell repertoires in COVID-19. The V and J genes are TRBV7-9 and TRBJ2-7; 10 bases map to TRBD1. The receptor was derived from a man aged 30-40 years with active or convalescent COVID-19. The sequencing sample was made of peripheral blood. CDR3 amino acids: CASGQGGGEQYF. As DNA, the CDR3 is TGTGCCAGCGGACAGGGGGGTGGCGAGCAGTACTTC.